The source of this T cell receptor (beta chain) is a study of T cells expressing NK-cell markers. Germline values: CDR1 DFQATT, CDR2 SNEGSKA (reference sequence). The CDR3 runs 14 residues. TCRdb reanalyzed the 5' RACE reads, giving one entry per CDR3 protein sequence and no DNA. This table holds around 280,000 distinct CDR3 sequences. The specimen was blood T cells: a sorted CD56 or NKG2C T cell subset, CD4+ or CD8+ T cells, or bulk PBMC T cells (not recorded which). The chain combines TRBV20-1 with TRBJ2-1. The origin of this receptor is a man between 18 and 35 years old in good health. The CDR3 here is CSARNVASYNEQFF.